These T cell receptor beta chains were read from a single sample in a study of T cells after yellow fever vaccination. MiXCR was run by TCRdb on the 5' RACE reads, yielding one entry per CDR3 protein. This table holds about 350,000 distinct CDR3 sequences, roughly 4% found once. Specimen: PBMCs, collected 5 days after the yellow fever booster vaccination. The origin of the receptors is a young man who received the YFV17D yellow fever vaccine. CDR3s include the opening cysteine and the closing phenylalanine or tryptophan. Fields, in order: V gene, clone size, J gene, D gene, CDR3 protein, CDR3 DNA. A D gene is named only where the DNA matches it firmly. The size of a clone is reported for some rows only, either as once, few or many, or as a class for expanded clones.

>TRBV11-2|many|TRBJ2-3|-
CASSFGGLTDTQYF
TGTGCCAGCAGCTTCGGGGGGCTTACAGATACGCAGTATTTT
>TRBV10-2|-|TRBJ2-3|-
CASREPSGTDTQYF
TGCGCCAGCAGAGAGCCTAGCGGCACAGATACGCAGTATTTT
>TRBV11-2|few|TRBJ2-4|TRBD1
CASAPQGEAKNIQYF
TGTGCCAGCGCACCCCAGGGGGAAGCCAAAAACATTCAGTACTTC
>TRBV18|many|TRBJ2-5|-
CASSPQGRETQYF
TGTGCCAGCTCACCACAGGGGCGAGAGACCCAGTACTTC
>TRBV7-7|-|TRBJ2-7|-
CASSPTGTSLVGEQYF
TGTGCCAGCAGCCCAACAGGGACGAGTCTTGTAGGCGAGCAGTACTTC
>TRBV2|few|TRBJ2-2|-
CASSYTPGPTGELFF
TGTGCCAGCAGTTATACCCCGGGACCCACCGGGGAGCTGTTTTTT
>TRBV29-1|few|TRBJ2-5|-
CSVTPTLGPAETQYF
TGCAGCGTGACCCCTACATTAGGGCCCGCCGAGACCCAGTACTTC
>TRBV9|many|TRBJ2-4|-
CASSVGGVSGNIQYF
TGTGCCAGCAGCGTAGGAGGGGTTTCGGGAAACATTCAGTACTTC
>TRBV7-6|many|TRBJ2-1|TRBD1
CASSLGQQVLQFF
TGTGCCAGCAGCTTGGGACAGCAGGTTCTCCAGTTCTTC
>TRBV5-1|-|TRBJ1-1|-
CASSLASHTEAFF
TGCGCCAGCAGCTTGGCCAGCCACACTGAAGCTTTCTTT
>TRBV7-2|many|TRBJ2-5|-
CASSFGRGIQETQYF
TGTGCCAGCAGCTTTGGGCGGGGCATCCAAGAGACCCAGTACTTC
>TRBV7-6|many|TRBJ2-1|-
CASSDTDRSLNEQFF
TGTGCCAGCAGCGATACAGATAGATCCCTCAATGAGCAGTTCTTC
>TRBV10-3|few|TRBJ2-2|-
CATVRDGSRSGELFF
TGTGCCACCGTAAGGGACGGATCGAGGTCCGGGGAGCTGTTTTTT
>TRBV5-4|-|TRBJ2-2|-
CASNLPGVANTGELFF
TGTGCCAGCAATCTCCCGGGCGTCGCGAACACCGGGGAGCTGTTTTTT
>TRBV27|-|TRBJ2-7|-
CASSLSVRAYEQYF
TGTGCCAGCAGTTTATCGGTCAGAGCCTACGAGCAGTACTTC
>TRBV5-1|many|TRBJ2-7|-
CASSPGTYSSYEQYF
TGCGCCAGCAGTCCTGGGACCTATAGCTCCTACGAGCAGTACTTC
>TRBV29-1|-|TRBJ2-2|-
CSALVGGELFF
TGCAGCGCGCTAGTTGGCGGGGAGCTGTTTTTT
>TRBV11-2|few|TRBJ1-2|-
CASRGNRALANYGYTF
TGTGCCAGCAGGGGTAACCGGGCGCTAGCTAACTATGGCTACACCTTC
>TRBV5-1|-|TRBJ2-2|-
CASSPRDTVNTGEPFF
TGCGCCAGCAGCCCCCGGGACACCGTAAACACCGGGGAGCCGTTTTTT
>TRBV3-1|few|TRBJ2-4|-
CASSQQWGLAKNIQYF
TGTGCCAGCAGCCAACAGTGGGGGTTAGCCAAAAACATTCAGTACTTC
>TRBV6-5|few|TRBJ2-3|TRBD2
CASRSGVADTQYF
TGTGCCAGCAGGAGCGGGGTAGCAGATACGCAGTATTTT
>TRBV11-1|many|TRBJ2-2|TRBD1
CASSPYSMTGYTGELFF
TGTGCCAGCAGCCCATATTCTATGACAGGGTACACCGGGGAGCTGTTTTTT
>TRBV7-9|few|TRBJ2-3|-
CASMEGAGDTQYF
TGTGCCAGCATGGAGGGGGCCGGAGATACGCAGTATTTT
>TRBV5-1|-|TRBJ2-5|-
CASSSSPGSETQYF
TGCGCCAGCAGCTCCTCTCCTGGGAGTGAGACCCAGTACTTC
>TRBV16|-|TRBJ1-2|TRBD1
CASSQIRGEGYTF
TGTGCCAGCAGCCAAATCAGGGGGGAAGGCTACACCTTC
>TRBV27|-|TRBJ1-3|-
CASRSLTNSGNTIYF
TGTGCCAGCAGATCCCTCACGAACTCTGGAAACACCATATATTTT
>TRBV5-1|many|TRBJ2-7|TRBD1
CASSPTGTGIRSDEQYF
TGCGCCAGCAGTCCCACCGGGACAGGGATTAGAAGCGACGAGCAGTACTTC
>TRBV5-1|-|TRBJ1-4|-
CASSLYTPGGEKLFF
TGCGCCAGCAGCTTGTATACCCCGGGAGGTGAAAAACTGTTTTTT
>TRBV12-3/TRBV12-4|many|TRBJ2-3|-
CASSFDRTGTDTQYF
TGTGCCAGCAGTTTTGACCGAACTGGGACAGATACGCAGTATTTT
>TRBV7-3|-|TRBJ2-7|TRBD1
CASSMTGNREQYF
TGTGCCAGCAGTATGACAGGGAATCGCGAGCAGTACTTC
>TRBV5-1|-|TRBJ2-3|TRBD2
CASSPGTISTDTQYF
TGCGCCAGCAGCCCCGGGACTATCAGCACAGATACGCAGTATTTT
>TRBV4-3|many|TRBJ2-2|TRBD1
CASSPDRGSGELFF
TGCGCCAGCAGCCCGGACAGGGGGAGCGGGGAGCTGTTTTTT
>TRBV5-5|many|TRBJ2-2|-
CASLGQNNTGELFF
TGTGCCAGCTTGGGACAAAACAACACCGGGGAGCTGTTTTTT
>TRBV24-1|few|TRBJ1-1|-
CATSDPGRTEAFF
TGTGCCACCAGTGACCCCGGGAGGACTGAAGCTTTCTTT
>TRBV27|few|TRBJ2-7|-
CASKIGLGLPEQYF
TGTGCCAGCAAAATTGGGCTGGGACTCCCCGAGCAGTACTTC
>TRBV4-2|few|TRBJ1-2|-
CASSQDQGGFGYTF
TGTGCCAGCAGCCAAGATCAAGGCGGGTTTGGCTACACCTTC
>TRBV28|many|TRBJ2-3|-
CASSPHRYTQYF
TGTGCCAGCAGTCCTCACAGGTACACGCAGTATTTT
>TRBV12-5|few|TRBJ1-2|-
CASAKQETRSYTF
TGTGCTAGTGCCAAGCAGGAGACCAGGAGCTACACCTTC
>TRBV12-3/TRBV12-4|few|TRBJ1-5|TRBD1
CASSPGQGASNQPQHF
TGTGCCAGCAGTCCGGGACAGGGGGCGAGCAATCAGCCCCAGCATTTT
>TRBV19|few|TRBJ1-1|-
CASSRRTEAFF
TGTGCCAGTAGCCGTCGCACTGAAGCTTTCTTT
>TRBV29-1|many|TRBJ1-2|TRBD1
CSGYRDRGRGYTF
TGCAGCGGTTACCGGGACAGGGGGCGCGGCTACACCTTC
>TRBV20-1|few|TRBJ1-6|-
CSAVNLANSPLHF
TGCAGTGCGGTCAACCTTGCTAATTCACCCCTCCACTTT
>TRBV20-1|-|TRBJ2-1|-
CSDLPFIKSYNEQFF
TGCAGTGACCTGCCTTTTATAAAATCCTACAATGAGCAGTTCTTC
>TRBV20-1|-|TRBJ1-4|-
CSARDNGDGVREKLFF
TGCAGTGCTAGAGATAATGGGGACGGCGTGCGCGAAAAACTGTTTTTT
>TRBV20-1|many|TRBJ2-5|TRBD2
CSAAPAGITQETQYF
TGCAGTGCTGCCCCAGCGGGGATTACCCAAGAGACCCAGTACTTC
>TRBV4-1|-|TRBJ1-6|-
CASSQGITDSPLHF
TGCGCCAGCAGCCAAGGGATTACGGATTCACCCCTCCACTTT
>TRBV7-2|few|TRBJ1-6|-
CASSLGIGRTDSPLHF
TGTGCCAGCAGCTTAGGGATTGGCAGGACGGATTCACCCCTCCACTTT
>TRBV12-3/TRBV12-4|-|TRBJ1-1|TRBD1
CASCARGHLNTEAFF
TGTGCCAGCTGTGCCAGGGGGCACCTCAACACTGAAGCTTTCTTT
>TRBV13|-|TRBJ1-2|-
CACRRGKGFYGYTF
TGTGCCTGCCGACGGGGCAAGGGGTTTTATGGCTACACCTTC
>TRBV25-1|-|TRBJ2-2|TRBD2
CASSARLAGAFDTGELFF
TGTGCCAGCAGTGCCCGACTAGCGGGGGCGTTCGACACCGGGGAGCTGTTTTTT
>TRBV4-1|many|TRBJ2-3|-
CASSQTDTGTDTQYF
TGCGCCAGCAGCCAAACGGACACAGGCACAGATACGCAGTATTTT
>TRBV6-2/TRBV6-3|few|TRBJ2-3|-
CASSSAGTPTDTQYF
TGTGCCAGCAGTTCGGCCGGGACCCCCACAGATACGCAGTATTTT
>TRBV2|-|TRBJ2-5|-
CASSEDYLAGTQYF
TGTGCCAGCAGTGAAGACTACCTCGCCGGGACCCAGTACTTC
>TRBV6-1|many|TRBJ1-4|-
CASSRETGGTNEKLFF
TGTGCCAGCAGTCGCGAGACAGGAGGAACTAATGAAAAACTGTTTTTT
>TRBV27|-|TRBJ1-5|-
CASSYQGARGRNQPQHF
TGTGCCAGCAGTTATCAGGGAGCGAGGGGCCGTAATCAGCCCCAGCATTTT
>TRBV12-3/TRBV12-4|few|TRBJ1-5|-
CASRPDGYSNQPQHF
TGTGCCAGCAGACCAGATGGATATAGCAATCAGCCCCAGCATTTT
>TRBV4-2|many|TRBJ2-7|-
CASSQVLTAGAYEQYF
TGTGCCAGCAGCCAAGTCTTGACCGCTGGTGCCTACGAGCAGTACTTC